Reported below is one T cell receptor beta chain. The antigen remains unidentified. This sample was included in a study of cytomegalovirus exposure and HLA in healthy donors. Study findings and constraints: Some TCR beta chains (around 160 of them) were listed as cytomegalovirus-associated. Earlier analysis yielded a pattern in which most TCR beta V segments were productive about 87% or about 30% of the time.

The CDR3 totals 13 residues. V lost 0 bases and J lost 7, with 5 bases in between. Germline CDR1 reads SGHRS; CDR2 reads YFSETQ. The PCR ran on 60 Vbeta and 13 Jbeta primers. The data were produced by immunoSEQ multiplex PCR, yet TCRdb's version contains in-frame clones alone and is incomplete. The data hold 150,000 to 250,000 clones, with 70% to 80% observed a single time. This sequence originates from a girl aged 5 to 17 in good health and CMV-seropositive. Sequencing used PBMCs. V usage is TRBV5-1 and J usage is TRBJ1-6; no definite D call. The CDR3 sequence is CASSLAPNSPLHF. The CDR3 bases are TGCGCCAGCAGCTTGGCTCCGAATTCACCCCTCCACTTT.